This T cell receptor beta chain appears in the sequencing data of a study of shared clonotypes between healthy human individuals. Study-wide context: Researchers drew samples from a couple of women and a few men aged 18 to 49. CD4 naive and CD4 memory each took three plates per donor, while CD8 naive took two and CD8 memory one. Overall study results and limits: Rarefaction curves obtained for sorted subsets showed sequencing incomplete despite large depth.

Points on this clone: Its antigen is not known.

Selected positively for CCR7 and CD45RO-negative, naive CD8 cells excluded terminally differentiated effector memory CD45RA+ cells. Sequenced by immunoSEQ multiplex PCR; TCRdb stores in-frame clones only, minus some. Of around 2.1 million clones listed, around 93% are singletons. CDR3 length: 12 residues. V lost 7 bases and J 6 bases, leaving 12 bases between the germline ends. Germline V gene data show CDR1 as MNHEY and CDR2 as SVGAGI. The source material was naive CD8+ T cells from PBMCs. The V call is TRBV6-5, the J call TRBJ2-5; maybe TRBD2 (5 bases). The clonotype originates from a man younger than 35 in good health. Some clones in this sample may be carry-over from other donors' samples. The CDR3 coding sequence is TGTGCCAGCACCGCGGACGGGAAGACCCAGTACTTC. Amino acid sequence: CASTADGKTQYF.